Sequencing of this T cell receptor (beta chain) was carried out in a study of cytomegalovirus exposure and HLA in healthy donors. Overall study findings and caveats: Many donors carried some public TCRs, although rarity characterized most TCR sequences.

A multiplex PCR was run with 60 Vbeta primers and 13 Jbeta primers. The table came from immunoSEQ multiplex PCR; TCRdb's copy has only in-frame clones and leaves some out. The data show under 200,000 clones, around two thirds seen once. The CDR3 runs to 16 residues. Trimming cost V 4 bases and J 8 bases, with 22 bases left between them. Germline values: CDR1 SGHDT, CDR2 YYEEEE. Concerning this clone itself: What it recognizes is unknown.

The sample consisted of PBMCs. The receptor was isolated from a man aged 35 to 55 in good health and CMV-seronegative. This sequence joins TRBV5-6 and TRBJ2-1; tentative D call: TRBD1 (7 bases). The CDR3 DNA sequence: TGTGCCAGCAGCCCCTGGGTGACAGGGACTTCAGATGAGCAGTTCTTC. This sequence encodes CASSPWVTGTSDEQFF.